This TCR beta chain was observed in a study of CD8 T cells in ankylosing spondylitis. General study points: The clones that were linked to disease were reported to be significantly enriched in matched synovial fluid samples from ankylosing spondylitis patients. In ankylosing spondylitis blood, a motif of roughly eight highly homologous TCR beta variants appeared characteristic.

The table lists this clonotype with many counts. Its antigen is unknown. Germline V CDR1 and CDR2: GTSNPN, SVGIG (reference sequence). This CDR3 has 15 residues. V lost 2 bases, J lost 5 bases, and 18 bases lay in between. Each CDR3 protein gets one entry after TCRdb re-called the 5' RACE reads with MiXCR. The table records about 210,000 distinct CDR3 sequences, just under 7.5% of them present only once. The specimen was blood, either unsorted or a sorted T cell fraction (not recorded which). The TCR was taken from a male donor with ankylosing spondylitis. J is TRBJ2-5 and V is TRBV30, with D tentatively TRBD1 (6 bases). The CDR3 nucleotides are TGTGCCTGGAGTCGACCCCAGGGGTGGAGGGAGACCCAGTACTTC. This sequence encodes CAWSRPQGWRETQYF.